This T cell receptor beta chain came from a study of T cell responses to AZD1222 COVID-19 vaccine. Looking at the study overall: Second-dose intervals of approximately 4 or approximately 12 weeks were pooled.

Study-wide findings and caveats: Receipt of two AZD1222 doses was followed by a rise in Spike-specific TCR breadth and depth. The number of AZD1222 recipients seropositive at baseline was only 6 or 7. Unmutated variant regions are reportedly the target of nearly half of TCRs that are spike-specific.

The CDR3 is made up of 16 amino acids. Deletions cut 3 bases from V and 0 bases from J, with 14 bases between. Germline lookup yields CDR1 MDHEN and CDR2 SYDVKM. TCRdb's copy holds only in-frame clones and misses some; the assay was immunoSEQ multiplex PCR. The sample records around 100,000 clones, around nine tenths being singletons. Remarks on this clone: The antigen is not known.

This chain connects TRBV28 to TRBJ1-1; D gene unclear. This receptor was obtained from an adult in good health. This specimen was peripheral blood, taken on day 0 of AZD1222 vaccination. Here the CDR3 reads CASSLLRPQVNTEAFF. CDR3 DNA sequence: TGTGCCAGCAGTTTGTTGAGACCCCAAGTGAACACTGAAGCTTTCTTT.